Each of the 9 T cell receptor beta chains below was sequenced from the same sample in a study of human T cells and chemical hapten exposure. Time point here: pre-sensitization, week 0. The treatment: therapeutic diphenylcyclopropenone sensitization with weekly scalp DPC. From the RACE reads, TCRdb called clonotypes with MiXCR, one entry per CDR3 protein. Of about 62,000 distinct CDR3 sequences in the sample, approximately 7% were seen once. Specimen: whole blood, collected in connection with sensitization to the hapten diphenylcyclopropenone (DPC). The receptors come from a woman in her twenties or thirties with alopecia areata. Some clones in this sample may be carry-over from other donors' samples.

The J gene is TRBJ1-1, the V gene TRBV14, with D possibly being TRBD1 (5 bases). Germline V gene lookup returns CDR1 SGHDN and CDR2 FVKESK. V was pared by 0 bases and J by 2 bases, with 22 bases between. The CDR3 has 19 residues. CDR3 coding DNA: TGTGCCAGCAGCCAAGACCAGGGAGCAGACGCCCGACGTAACACTGAAGCTTTCTTT. It codes for CASSQDQGADARRNTEAFF.

Many counts were recorded for this clonotype. J is TRBJ1-2 and V is TRBV6-1; D may be TRBD1 (6 bases). The CDR3 is 14 residues long. The germline CDR1 and CDR2 sequences are MNHNS and SASEGT. V was trimmed by 5 bases and J by 4 bases, leaving 14 bases between them. Written as DNA, the CDR3 is TGTGCCAGCAGTATGACAGGCAAGACCTATGGCTACACCTTC. This codes for CASSMTGKTYGYTF.

This clonotype was counted between two and nine times. V and J are TRBV6-5 and TRBJ2-7, with TRBD1 matching 11 bases. Trimming removed 6 bases from V and 3 bases from J; junction bases left unmatched: 7. There are 15 residues in the CDR3. The V gene's germline CDR1 is MNHEY and CDR2 SVGAGI. The CDR3 DNA is TGTGCCAGCAGGAACCGGGACAGGGGGAACTACGAGCAGTACTTC. Translated: CASRNRDRGNYEQYF.

This clonotype was seen at least ten times. This chain's CDR3 is CASTIGETQYF. The CDR3 DNA follows: TGTGCCAGCACCATAGGGGAGACCCAGTACTTC. The chain is built from TRBV7-2 and TRBJ2-5; no definite D call. V lost 7 bases to trimming and J lost 5 bases, with 8 bases between them. The germline V gene has CDR1 SGHTA and CDR2 FQGNSA. The CDR3 has 11 amino acids.

This clonotype was recorded at least ten times. The CDR3 region has the DNA TGCAGTGCTAGGACCTCGGCAGGGGCCACTGAAGCTTTCTTT. Translating gives CSARTSAGATEAFF. The V gene is TRBV20-1, the J gene TRBJ1-1; maybe TRBD1 (6 bases). CDR3 size: 14 residues. CDR1 and CDR2 from the germline V gene are DFQATT and SNEGSKA (reference sequence). Trimming shortened V by 3 bases and J by 4 bases, and 15 bases separated the two germline ends.

Comments on this clonotype: This clone may be a read error of a much larger clone one base away. V usage is TRBV5-1 and J usage is TRBJ1-6; possible D gene TRBD1, 6 bases. There are 13 residues in the CDR3. Germline values: CDR1 SGHRS, CDR2 YFSETQ. The CDR3 region is CVSSSSGESPLHF. As DNA, the CDR3 is TGCGTCAGCAGCTCATCAGGGGAATCACCCCTCCACTTT.

This clonotype was counted ten times or more. This rearrangement joins TRBV12-3 or TRBV12-4 to TRBJ1-1; TRBD1 might be the D (6 bases). Deletions cut 0 bases from V and 9 bases from J, with 17 bases between. CDR3 length equals 15 residues. Here the CDR3 reads CASSLARGQHQKAFF. For the CDR3, the DNA is TGTGCCAGCAGTTTAGCCCGAGGACAGCACCAAAAAGCTTTCTTT.

Ten or more counts support this clonotype. The chain employs TRBV5-6 and TRBJ1-4; no clear D. Germline V gene data show CDR1 as SGHDT and CDR2 as YYEEEE. The V end lost 4 bases, the J end lost 8 bases, and 15 bases lay between the germline ends. The CDR3 is 14 amino acids. CDR3 in amino acids: CASSHQPPGEKLFF. Here the CDR3 DNA reads TGTGCCAGCAGCCACCAACCACCCGGGGAAAAACTGTTTTTT. Full variable domain (rest looked up from reference TRBV5-6 and TRBJ1-4): DAGVTQSPTHLIKTRGQQVTLRCSPKSGHDTVSWYQQALGQGPQFIFQYYEEEERQRGNFPDRFSGHQFPNYSSELNVNALLLGDSALYLCASSHQPPGEKLFFGSGTQLSVL.

This clonotype was seen repeatedly, ten times or more. The gene calls are TRBV5-1 and TRBJ1-4, with D possibly TRBD1 on 5 matching bases. The CDR3 spans 14 residues. With 0 bases removed from V and 6 bases from J, the gap between germline ends came to 9 bases. Germline V gene sequence: CDR1 SGHRS, CDR2 YFSETQ. The CDR3 spells CASSLGQSDEKLFF. The CDR3 coding sequence is TGCGCCAGCAGCTTGGGACAGTCAGATGAAAAACTGTTTTTT.